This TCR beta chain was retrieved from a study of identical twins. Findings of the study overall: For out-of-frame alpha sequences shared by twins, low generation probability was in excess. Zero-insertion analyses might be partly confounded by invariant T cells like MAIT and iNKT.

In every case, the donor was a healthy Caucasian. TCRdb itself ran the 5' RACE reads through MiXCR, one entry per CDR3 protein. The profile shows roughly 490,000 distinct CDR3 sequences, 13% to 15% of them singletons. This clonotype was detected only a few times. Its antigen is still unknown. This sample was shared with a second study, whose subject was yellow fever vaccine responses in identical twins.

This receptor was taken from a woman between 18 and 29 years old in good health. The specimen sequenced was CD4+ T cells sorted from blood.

Here the CDR3 reads CAISGGTGYNEQFF. CDR3 bases: TGTGCCATCAGTGGAGGGACAGGGTACAATGAGCAGTTCTTC. The gene calls are TRBV10-3 and TRBJ2-1, with 9 positions matching TRBD1. The CDR3 runs to 14 residues. Looked up from germline, CDR1 is ENHRY and CDR2 is SYGVKD. With 4 bases clipped from V and 4 bases from J, the junction kept 2 bases outside the gene matches.